This T cell receptor beta chain was captured in a study of CD4 T cells in relation to SARS-CoV-2 and coronaviruses. Study-level background: Controls used an HIV-1 Nef peptide pool or no peptide. Overall study results and limits: Crossreactivity was assessed only for spike protein, not other viral proteins.

Details on this clone: Antigen unknown.

Here immunoSEQ multiplex PCR was the method, and the copy in TCRdb shows in-frame clones only, minus some. The data contain 25,000 to 30,000 clones, about 80% of them singletons. Germline CDR1 reads GTSNPN; CDR2 reads SVGIG (reference sequence). This CDR3 contains 14 residues. The germline V and J ends were trimmed by 1 base and 2 bases, with 12 bases remaining between them. The unexposed donors gave CD4+ T cells in 2011-2018, prior to COVID-19. Isolation of CD4+ T cells took place after approximately 10 days in culture. On days 3 and 7, cultures got half fresh IL-2 medium. The sequenced material came from CD4+ T cells from PBMCs, cultured in vitro. The sequence derives from a human donor in good health. The chain recombines TRBV30 with TRBJ2-7, with D hard to call. The CDR3 loop is CAWSAGTVPYEQYF. The CDR3 bases are TGTGCCTGGAGTGCGGGCACAGTACCCTACGAGCAGTACTTC.